This passage covers 21 T cell receptor beta chains from one sample sequenced in a study of shared clonotypes between healthy human individuals. The assay was immunoSEQ multiplex PCR, and TCRdb's table has in-frame clones only and misses some. This sample yields under 1,100,000 clones, of which around four fifths are seen a single time; 1.4% to 1.5% belongs to the top ten. Sequenced input: memory CD4+ T cells sorted from blood. Subset defined: CD45RA-negative fraction. The receptor set was obtained from a man between 18 and 29 years old in good health.

The chain is built from TRBV9 and TRBJ2-6; D might be TRBD2 (5 bases). Trimming took 0 bases from V and 4 from J, leaving 14 bases between them. The CDR3 has 17 amino acids. Germline V CDR1 and CDR2: SGDLS, YYNGEE. CDR3 amino acids: CASSVAGSLLGANVLTF. For the CDR3, the DNA is TGTGCCAGCAGCGTAGCGGGGAGCCTTCTCGGGGCCAACGTCCTGACTTTC.

The rearrangement joins TRBV28 to TRBJ1-2; D call uncertain. V lost 6 bases and J 7 bases, leaving 12 bases between the germline ends. Germline CDR1 and CDR2: MDHEN and SYDVKM. There are 12 residues in the CDR3. CDR3 loop: CASRPPLGGYTF. In nucleotides, the CDR3 is TGTGCCAGCAGGCCACCTTTGGGTGGCTACACCTTC.

The chain carries TRBV30 and TRBJ2-7; D uncertain. The V end was cut by 3 bases, the J end by 2 bases, with 17 bases between. The CDR3 has 15 amino acids. Germline assignment: CDR1 GTSNPN and CDR2 SVGIG (reference sequence). CDR3 coding DNA: TGTGCCTGGAGGGCAGGCGGCGCCAAGGCCTACGAGCAGTACTTC. Residues: CAWRAGGAKAYEQYF.

Details on this clone: Other DNA sequences in the same sample also yield this CDR3. This chain joins TRBV7-3 and TRBJ2-3; the match to TRBD2 covers 9 bases. Per germline, CDR1 SGHTA and CDR2 FQGTGA. CDR3 length: 13 residues. V was pared by 5 bases and J by 4 bases, with 1 base of the junction left unmatched. CDR3 loop: CASSLAGSDTQYF. As DNA, the CDR3 is TGTGCCAGCAGCCTAGCGGGGTCAGATACGCAGTATTTT.

J is TRBJ2-2 and V is TRBV2, with 10 bases identical to TRBD2. The CDR3 runs 15 residues. The ends lost 4 bases at V and 4 bases at J; junction bases unmatched: 3. Germline values: CDR1 SNHLY, CDR2 FYNNEI. CDR3 loop: CASSAIAGGTGELFF. CDR3 nucleotides: TGTGCCAGCAGTGCGATAGCGGGGGGCACCGGGGAGCTGTTTTTT.

In its sample, this clone was seen many times. The chain uses TRBV10-2 and TRBJ2-7; 7 bases align to TRBD1. The germline gives CDR1 WSHSY, CDR2 SAAADI. The CDR3 is 12 residues long. V lost 3 bases, J lost 6 bases, and 2 bases stayed unmatched. The CDR3 nucleotides are TGCGCCAGCAGTGATACAGGGGTCGAGCAGTACTTC. Encoded protein: CASSDTGVEQYF.

The chain combines TRBV5-1 with TRBJ2-3; 10 nucleotides match TRBD1. The length of the CDR3 is 15 residues. In germline, CDR1 is SGHRS, CDR2 YFSETQ. Trimming cost V 4 bases and J 6 bases; bases outside gene matches: 8. CDR3 in amino acids: CASSPGTGAGDTQYF. CDR3 sequence (DNA): TGCGCCAGCAGCCCGGGGACAGGGGCCGGGGATACGCAGTATTTT.

This chain connects TRBV5-1 to TRBJ2-5; TRBD2 aligns across 8 bases. The CDR3 covers 16 residues. After removal of 0 bases from V and 5 bases from J, the junction contained 9 bases not matched to a gene. The V gene's germline CDR1 is SGHRS and CDR2 YFSETQ. CDR3 protein: CASSLDPGGPGETQYF. Written as DNA, the CDR3 is TGCGCCAGCAGCTTGGACCCGGGAGGGCCGGGGGAGACCCAGTACTTC.

The V gene is TRBV11-3, the J gene TRBJ2-1; weak D call: TRBD2 (5 bases). CDR1 is SGHNT, CDR2 YENEEA, per germline. This CDR3 has 14 amino acids. Trimming left V 10 bases short and J 10 bases short, with 23 bases between. The CDR3 loop is CATSLTSKPGEQFF. For the CDR3, the DNA is TGTGCCACCTCGTTGACATCTAAGCCGGGAGAGCAGTTCTTC. The full variable domain, rest sourced from reference TRBV11-3 and TRBJ2-1, is EAGVVQSPRYKIIEKKQPVAFWCNPISGHNTLYWYLQNLGQGPELLIRYENEEAVDDSQLPKDRFSAERLKGVDSTLKIQPAELGDSAVYLCATSLTSKPGEQFFGPGTRLTVL.

The chain carries TRBV6-1 and TRBJ2-3; maybe TRBD1 (5 bases). This CDR3 has 12 amino acids. Germline CDR1 and CDR2: MNHNS and SASEGT. Trimming cost V 6 bases and J 8 bases, with 12 bases left between them. The DNA of the CDR3 is TGTGCCAGCAGGCCACAGGTTGGTACGCAGTATTTT. It yields the protein CASRPQVGTQYF.

CDR3 bases: TGCGCCAGCAGCGCGGGACTAGCGGGAACTAGCACAGATACGCAGTATTTT. It codes for CASSAGLAGTSTDTQYF. V is TRBV4-1 and J is TRBJ2-3; 13 nucleotides match TRBD2. This CDR3 is built from 17 residues. Losses at the gene ends were 5 bases for V and 0 bases for J; bases not matched to a gene: 5. Germline V CDR1 and CDR2: MGHRA, YSYEKL.

The rearrangement joins TRBV10-1 to TRBJ2-7, with 10 bases identical to TRBD2. With 4 bases clipped from V and 6 bases from J, the junction kept 12 bases outside the gene matches. The CDR3 extends over 16 amino acids. Germline V gene data show CDR1 as WNHNN and CDR2 as SYGVQD (reference sequence). The CDR3 bases are TGCGCCAGCAGTGGTTTAATGTTAGCGGGAGGCTCCGAGCAGTACTTC. Protein: CASSGLMLAGGSEQYF.

The V gene is TRBV19, the J gene TRBJ2-6; D gene unclear. CDR1 is LNHDA, CDR2 SQIVND, per germline (reference sequence). Trimming removed 5 bases from V and 0 bases from J, with 14 bases in between. The CDR3 runs 17 residues. DNA for the CDR3: TGTGCCAGTAGTCTAGGGCAGGTCAACTCTGGGGCCAACGTCCTGACTTTC. Translation: CASSLGQVNSGANVLTF. The full variable domain, rest sourced from reference TRBV19 and TRBJ2-6, is DGGITQSPKYLFRKEGQNVTLSCEQNLNHDAMYWYRQDPGQGLRLIYYSQIVNDFQKGDIAEGYSVSREKKESFPLTVTSAQKNPTAFYLCASSLGQVNSGANVLTFGAGSRLTVL.

The chain is built from TRBV10-1 and TRBJ2-7, with 8 positions matching TRBD2. This CDR3 is 14 amino acids long. V lost 4 bases and J lost 7; bases outside the gene matches: 9. Germline loops: CDR1 WNHNN, CDR2 SYGVQD (reference sequence). In nucleotides, the CDR3 is TGCGCCAGCAGTGTCCGAGCGGGAGCGGGGGAGCAGTACTTC. It translates to CASSVRAGAGEQYF.

The chain uses TRBV2 and TRBJ2-7; 7 positions match TRBD2. This CDR3 contains 14 residues. Germline CDR1 SNHLY, CDR2 FYNNEI. J was trimmed by 1 base and V by 6 bases; bases with no gene match: 6. CDR3 DNA: TGTGCCAGCAGGGTAGGGGAGGGGTCCTACGAGCAGTACTTC. Amino acid sequence: CASRVGEGSYEQYF.

The J gene is TRBJ2-7, the V gene TRBV6-1; TRBD1 or TRBD2 may be the D gene (6 bases each). V dropped 7 bases and J dropped 5 bases, with 12 bases sitting between them. Per germline, CDR1 MNHNS and CDR2 SASEGT. This CDR3 comprises 12 residues. This CDR3 reads CASNQGGHEQYF. CDR3 coding DNA: TGTGCCAGCAACCAAGGGGGGCACGAGCAGTACTTC.

This clone was seen more than once but under ten times. The sample contains more than one DNA sequence encoding this CDR3. The rearrangement links TRBV7-8 to TRBJ1-5, with D uncertain. Germline assignment: CDR1 SGHVS and CDR2 FQNEAQ. Trimming took off 1 base at V and 2 bases at J, with 9 bases between the two ends. CDR3 length: 15 residues. CDR3 in amino acids: CASSLGGQGNQPQHF. CDR3 in DNA: TGTGCCAGCAGCTTAGGAGGGCAGGGCAATCAGCCCCAGCATTTT.

Regarding this clone: This sequence may be a read error, since a much larger clone differs from it by one base. V and J are TRBV29-1 and TRBJ2-7; TRBD1 might be the D (6 bases). The CDR3 runs to 12 residues. CDR1 and CDR2 (germline): SQVTM, ANQGSEA. V was shortened by 5 bases and J by 2 bases, with 10 bases between the two germline ends. CDR3 bases: TGCAGCGTTCATACAGGGCCCTACGAGCAGTACTTC. Translation: CSVHTGPYEQYF.

V gene TRBV10-3 combines with J gene TRBJ1-2, with 8 bases matching TRBD1. CDR1 is ENHRY, CDR2 SYGVKD, per germline. The CDR3 loop spans 15 amino acids. Unmatched junction bases numbered 12, after V lost 6 bases and J lost 6 bases. CDR3 amino acids: CAIRGSGGQKDGYTF. DNA of the CDR3: TGTGCCATCAGAGGGTCAGGGGGCCAGAAAGATGGCTACACCTTC.

For the CDR3, the DNA is TGCGCCAGCAGCCTCAATACCGGGACAGGGTCCGAGCAGTACTTC. Its translation: CASSLNTGTGSEQYF. This chain links TRBV4-3 with TRBJ2-7, with 9 bases fitting TRBD1. Germline-derived CDR1 and CDR2 are LGHNA and YSLEER. V trimming: 4 bases; J trimming: 6 bases; junction bases outside the gene matches: 10. This CDR3 has 15 residues.

As regards this clone: Other DNA sequences in the same sample also yield this CDR3. The chain is built from TRBV5-1 and TRBJ2-5; D not resolved. Germline-derived CDR1 and CDR2 are SGHRS and YFSETQ. The CDR3 is 13 residues long. The germline V and J ends were trimmed by 2 bases and 3 bases, with 8 bases remaining between them. The CDR3 here is CASSLPAKETQYF. CDR3 sequence (DNA): TGCGCCAGCAGCTTACCCGCTAAAGAGACCCAGTACTTC.